This T cell receptor (beta chain) was sequenced during a study of tumor-infiltrating lymphocytes in primary liver carcinoma. Overall study context: All patients had surgically resected primary liver carcinoma.

This clonotype was seen at least ten times. Its antigen remains unknown. Findings and caveats of the study: Tumors had a significantly higher top-250-clone fraction than blood (p = 0.039).

The template, approximately 500 ng total RNA, yielded TCR beta cDNA made with a constant-region primer. Three nested multiplex PCR rounds, a slightly modified ARM-PCR, produced the libraries for TCR beta. TRBV1-TRBV30 forward primers and a C-beta reverse primer were used in the first two PCR rounds, which each ran for approximately 11 cycles. In TCRdb, the multiplex PCR reads were re-called with MiXCR into one record per CDR3 protein. The table lists about 310,000 distinct CDR3 sequences, less than 75% of them singletons, with roughly 9% in the top ten. This CDR3 is built from 11 residues. Per germline, CDR1 WSHSY and CDR2 SAAADI. The germline V and J ends were trimmed by 6 bases and 10 bases, with 11 bases remaining between them. They got blood RNA out of unsorted whole blood and also pulled out germline DNA. Four milliliters of peripheral blood were gathered ahead of the operation.

The receptor was derived from a man aged 40-49 years with primary liver carcinoma and hepatitis B virus infection. The specimen sequenced was peripheral blood. The V gene is TRBV10-2, the J gene TRBJ2-3, with D perhaps matching TRBD1 or TRBD2 (5 bases each). CDR3 sequence (DNA): TGCGCCAGCAGGGACCGGGACGCGCAGTATTTT. Protein: CASRDRDAQYF.